These T cell receptor beta chains were read from a single sample in a study of CD4+ T cells in melanoma. Assay used: immunoSEQ multiplex PCR; TCRdb lists only in-frame clones, some missing. The sample gives about 140,000 clones, roughly 91% of which show up once; over 1.5% is in the top ten. All receptors derive from a human donor with melanoma. CDR3s include the opening cysteine and the closing phenylalanine or tryptophan. The D gene is left open where the match is weak. Size is stated for part of the rows, as once, few or many counts, or as a class when the clone is expanded.

J gene	clone size	D gene	V gene	CDR3 DNA	CDR3 protein
TRBJ2-2	.	TRBD2	TRBV4-1	TGCGCCAGCATGTTAAGCGGGGATCATGCTGGGGAGCTGTTTTTT	CASMLSGDHAGELFF
TRBJ2-3	.	TRBD1	TRBV2	TGTGCCAGCAAAGGACAGGGTACAGATACGCAGTATTTT	CASKGQGTDTQYF
TRBJ1-1	.	TRBD1	TRBV7-9	TGTGCCAGCAGCTTTCAGGGGGCCTACACTGAAGCTTTCTTT	CASSFQGAYTEAFF
TRBJ1-1	.	.	TRBV7-2	TGTGCCAGCAGCTTAGTGGCGCGAGGCACTGAAGCTTTCTTT	CASSLVARGTEAFF
TRBJ1-2	.	.	TRBV7-9	TGTGCCAGCAGCTTAAACAGGGAGGACTATGGCTACACCTTC	CASSLNREDYGYTF
TRBJ2-7	.	TRBD2	TRBV5-6	TGTGCCAGCATTCGCCGCGGGGGGCCCTACGAGCAGTACTTC	CASIRRGGPYEQYF
TRBJ1-4	.	.	TRBV5-1	TGCGCCAGCAGCTCAGAGGGGCTTACTGAAAAACTGTTTTTT	CASSSEGLTEKLFF
TRBJ2-3	.	TRBD2	TRBV18	TGTGCCAGCTCACCATTCTCTAGCGGGGGGGCCGGAGCAGATACGCAGTATTTT	CASSPFSSGGAGADTQYF
TRBJ2-2	few	TRBD1	TRBV5-4	TGTGCCAGCAGCTTAGGGGGCGCTGGGATCCCCCGGGAGCTGTTTTTT	CASSLGGAGIPRELFF
TRBJ1-4	.	.	TRBV19	TGTGCCAGTAGTATTATGGGCCTAGAAAAACTGTTTTTT	CASSIMGLEKLFF
TRBJ1-5	.	.	TRBV6-7	TGTGCCAGCAGTCCATTTGGGGGTTTACGGAACAATCAGCCCCAGCATTTT	CASSPFGGLRNNQPQHF
TRBJ1-1	.	TRBD1	TRBV5-4	TGTGCCAGCAGCTTGGGGGACAGGGCTTTCGGTAGCACTGAAGCTTTCTTT	CASSLGDRAFGSTEAFF
TRBJ1-4	.	.	TRBV5-8	TGTGCCAGCAGCTTGGTTGGTCGTAGAGCTAATGAAAAACTGTTTTTT	CASSLVGRRANEKLFF
TRBJ1-5	.	.	TRBV10-3	TGTGCCATCAGTGCTCAAGGCAATCAGCCCCAGCATTTT	CAISAQGNQPQHF
TRBJ1-2	.	TRBD1	TRBV19	TGTGCCAGTAGTCGGACAGGGATCCCAAACTATGGCTACACCTTC	CASSRTGIPNYGYTF
TRBJ1-3	.	.	TRBV5-1	TGCGCCAGCAGCTTGAACGGAGCCACTGGAAACACCATATATTTT	CASSLNGATGNTIYF
TRBJ1-5	.	TRBD1	TRBV7-2	TGTGCCAGCAGCTTGGGACAGGGGTATCAGCCCCAGCATTTT	CASSLGQGYQPQHF
TRBJ2-7	.	.	TRBV4-1	TGCGCCAGCAGCCCAGACCCCTCCAGAGGCCCCTACGAGCAGTACTTC	CASSPDPSRGPYEQYF
TRBJ1-5	.	.	TRBV2	TGTGCCAGCAGTACTCAGGGTGGCAATCAGCCCCAGCATTTT	CASSTQGGNQPQHF
TRBJ2-3	.	TRBD1	TRBV5-1	TGCGCCAGCAGCCACCGGGACAGGGGCACAGATACGCAGTATTTT	CASSHRDRGTDTQYF
TRBJ2-5	.	.	TRBV7-9	TGTGCCAGCAGCTCCCGTCAGACAGTCGAGACCCAGTACTTC	CASSSRQTVETQYF
TRBJ1-1	.	TRBD1	TRBV27	TGTGCCTCCAGGGGGGCTGAAGCTTTCTTT	CASRGAEAFF
TRBJ1-2	.	TRBD1	TRBV11-2	TGTGCCAGCAGCCCGCCGACAGGGTTCGATGGCTACACCTTC	CASSPPTGFDGYTF
TRBJ2-7	.	TRBD1	TRBV18	TGTGCCAGCTCACCAGGGACAGGGTTACGGTCCTACGAGCAGTACTTC	CASSPGTGLRSYEQYF
TRBJ2-5	once	.	TRBV7-2	TGTGCCAGCAGCTTAGGTGGTGGAGGGGGGCAAGAGACCCAGTACTTC	CASSLGGGGGQETQYF
TRBJ1-4	.	.	TRBV10-2	TGCGCCAGCAGTGTCAGGCAGGGGAATGAAAAACTGTTTTTT	CASSVRQGNEKLFF
TRBJ1-5	.	TRBD1	TRBV7-9	TGTGCCAGCAGCCCAGGGGGAGGTCAGCCCCAGCATTTT	CASSPGGGQPQHF
TRBJ1-5	.	.	TRBV2	TGTGCCACCTCCCGGGACACCGAGAATCAGCCCCAGCATTTT	CATSRDTENQPQHF
TRBJ2-5	.	TRBD2	TRBV11-2	TGTGCCACCCAGCGGGGGGCGAGCGGGGATGGAGAGACCCAGTACTTC	CATQRGASGDGETQYF
TRBJ1-5	.	TRBD1	TRBV6-5	TGTGCTTCGCGAGGGACAGGCAATCAGCCCCAGCATTTT	CASRGTGNQPQHF
TRBJ1-3	.	.	TRBV11-2	TGTGCCAGCAGCTTAAAGGGAGTGGCCGGATACTCTGGAAACACCATATATTTT	CASSLKGVAGYSGNTIYF
TRBJ2-3	.	TRBD1	TRBV11-2	TGTGCCAGCAGCCAAAGACAGGGGGCTCGCACAGATACGCAGTATTTT	CASSQRQGARTDTQYF
TRBJ1-1	.	.	TRBV5-1	TGCGCCAGCAGCTTGGGGCCCCAGCCGAACGAAGCTTTCTTT	CASSLGPQPNEAFF
TRBJ2-7	.	TRBD2	TRBV11-3	TGTGCCAGCAGCTCCGATAGCGGGGGGGCCTACGAGCAGTACTTC	CASSSDSGGAYEQYF
TRBJ2-3	.	TRBD2	TRBV5-1	TGCGCCAGCAGCTGGGGGGGAGTTTCGGAGACAGATACGCAGTATTTT	CASSWGGVSETDTQYF
TRBJ2-5	.	TRBD2	TRBV30	TGTGCCTGGAGTGTCGGGGCGGGGGGGCAGACGACCCAGTACTTC	CAWSVGAGGQTTQYF
TRBJ1-1	once	.	TRBV11-2	TGTGCCAGCAGCTTAGGCCCCCGGGACACTGAAGCTTTCTTT	CASSLGPRDTEAFF
TRBJ2-4	.	.	TRBV2	TGTGCCAGCAGTGAACGGGAACTAGCCAAAAACATTCAGTACTTC	CASSERELAKNIQYF
TRBJ2-1	few	.	TRBV2	TGTGCCAGCACTCTGAGGGGGGGCGGCAGTGAGCAGTTCTTC	CASTLRGGGSEQFF
TRBJ2-3	.	.	TRBV11-3	TGTGCCAGCAGCTTAGGGGGAATTGGTACGCAGTATTTT	CASSLGGIGTQYF
TRBJ1-2	.	.	TRBV6-4	TGTGCCAGCAGTTATACAGGGAGAATGTCAGATGGCTACACCTTC	CASSYTGRMSDGYTF
TRBJ2-7	.	TRBD1	TRBV18	TGTGCCAGCGGACAGGGGGGAAACTACGAGCAGTACTTC	CASGQGGNYEQYF
TRBJ2-1	.	TRBD2	TRBV7-2	TGTGCCAGCAGCTTATACGCGGCGACTAGCGGTTACAATGAGCAGTTCTTC	CASSLYAATSGYNEQFF
TRBJ1-6	.	.	TRBV27	TGTGCCAGCAGTTTAGGGTCGTCCAATAATTCACCCCTCCACTTT	CASSLGSSNNSPLHF
TRBJ2-5	.	TRBD1	TRBV25-1	TGTGCCAGCAGTGCCAGGGGGCGAGAGACCCAGTACTTC	CASSARGRETQYF
TRBJ2-5	.	TRBD1	TRBV18	TGTGCCAGCTCACCACAGGGGGCCTTGGAGACCCAGTACTTC	CASSPQGALETQYF
TRBJ2-7	.	TRBD2	TRBV19	TGTGCCAGTAGTATGCGGACTAGCGGCCCCTACGAGCAGTACTTC	CASSMRTSGPYEQYF
TRBJ2-7	.	.	TRBV27	TGTGCCAGCAGTCGACGCCGTGATGCCTACGAGCAGTACTTC	CASSRRRDAYEQYF
TRBJ1-1	.	.	TRBV11-2	TGTGCCAGCAGCTTAGAAGGGGTCCGGTCGGCTTTCTTT	CASSLEGVRSAFF
TRBJ2-5	.	.	TRBV6-5	TGTGCCAGCAGGGGCGGGGAGACCCAGTACTTC	CASRGGETQYF
TRBJ1-2	.	TRBD1	TRBV28	TGTGCCAGCAGTTTAGGGACAGGGACCAGGGCGAATGGCTACACCTTC	CASSLGTGTRANGYTF
TRBJ1-2	once	.	TRBV7-9	TGTGCCAGCAGCCCGCAGGGAGGGGTCGGCTACACCTTC	CASSPQGGVGYTF
TRBJ1-5	.	.	TRBV19	TGTGCCAGTAGCGGGAACGCGGGCAATCAGCCCCAGCATTTT	CASSGNAGNQPQHF
TRBJ2-1	.	.	TRBV19	TGTGCCAGTAGTATCCGGGAGATCGGTGTAAATGAGCAGTTCTTC	CASSIREIGVNEQFF
TRBJ2-3	.	.	TRBV6-5	TGTGCCAGCAGTACCGCGGGGAGCACAGATACGCAGTATTTT	CASSTAGSTDTQYF
TRBJ1-2	.	TRBD1	TRBV4-1	TGCGCCAGCAGCCAAGAAACGGACAGGGGGCGTTTTACCTTC	CASSQETDRGRFTF
TRBJ2-1	few	TRBD1	TRBV4-2	TGTGCCAGCAGCCAGCAAGCCCGGGACAGGGGGCTGGATGAGCAGTTCTTC	CASSQQARDRGLDEQFF